The 15 T cell receptor beta chains below all came from one sample that was sequenced in a study of cytomegalovirus exposure and HLA in healthy donors (dated by TCRdb to the late 2010s). The library was made by the immunoSEQ multiplex PCR assay. For the multiplex PCR, a mixture combining 60 forward primers for TCR Vbeta segments and 13 reverse primers for TCR Jbeta segments was used. The table was pulled from immuneACCESS by TCRdb, which kept in-frame rearrangements only. Such tables lose some clones; where checked, under half of the loss comes from unresolved V genes, and the rest has no known cause. The sample contains roughly 140,000 clones, 60% to 80% of them found a single time. Roughly 0.7% of the sample is in the top ten clones. Specimen: PBMCs. The receptors stem from a male donor in good health and CMV-seronegative.

The CDR3 spells CAIRTDGSSYNEQFF. CDR3 DNA: TGTGCCATCAGGACCGACGGGAGCTCCTACAATGAGCAGTTCTTC. The chain links TRBV10-3 to TRBJ2-1; tentatively, D is TRBD2 (6 bases). CDR1 and CDR2 from the germline V gene are ENHRY and SYGVKD. V lost 6 bases, J lost 0 bases, and 12 bases lay in between. There are 15 residues in the CDR3.

The CDR3 reads CASSRNRQETQYF. The CDR3 DNA sequence: TGTGCCAGCTCACGAAACAGACAAGAGACCCAGTACTTC. The chain carries TRBV18 and TRBJ2-5; D gene unclear. Germline V gives CDR1 KGHSH, CDR2 LQKENI. V dropped 4 bases and J dropped 2 bases, with 8 bases sitting between them. This CDR3 region has 13 residues.

In its sample, this clone was seen once. The genes are TRBV18 and TRBJ1-6; 9 nucleotides match TRBD1. Germline lookup yields CDR1 KGHSH and CDR2 LQKENI. J lost 6 bases, V lost 3 bases, and 3 bases had no gene match. The CDR3 extends over 15 amino acids. The DNA of the CDR3 is TGTGCCAGCTCACCCCCGGGACAGGGTAATTCACCCCTCCACTTT. It specifies CASSPPGQGNSPLHF.

This chain joins TRBV7-2 and TRBJ1-1; D might be TRBD1 (5 bases). The germline gives CDR1 SGHTA, CDR2 FQGNSA. V was clipped by 5 bases and J by 3 bases, with 13 bases between them. The CDR3 has 14 residues. CDR3 protein: CASSKGVGDTEAFF. CDR3 DNA sequence: TGTGCCAGCAGCAAAGGGGTCGGTGACACTGAAGCTTTCTTT.

This clone was observed once. The rearrangement joins TRBV7-8 to TRBJ2-5; perhaps TRBD1 as D (6 bases). The ends were cut back, 5 bases at V and 1 base at J, with 17 bases in the middle. Germline loops: CDR1 SGHVS, CDR2 FQNEAQ. This CDR3 has 16 residues. The CDR3 loop reads CASSTGPGQSQETQYF. In DNA, the CDR3 is TGTGCCAGCAGCACAGGACCCGGACAGTCCCAAGAGACCCAGTACTTC.

This clone was picked up one time. This rearrangement joins TRBV7-2 to TRBJ2-2; the D gene is possibly TRBD2 (5 bases). The CDR3 totals 17 residues. The V gene's germline CDR1 is SGHTA and CDR2 FQGNSA. V shed 2 bases and J shed 5 bases, with 18 bases lying between them. This chain's CDR3 is CASSLSPERARTGELFF. The CDR3, as DNA: TGTGCCAGCAGCTTATCACCGGAGAGGGCAAGGACCGGGGAGCTGTTTTTT.

The chain links TRBV7-3 to TRBJ2-2; D gene ambiguous. This CDR3 comprises 13 residues. Trimming stripped 5 bases from V and 6 bases from J, with 10 bases between. Germline V gene sequence: CDR1 SGHTA, CDR2 FQGTGA. The CDR3 reads CASSLLSAGELFF. The CDR3 nucleotides are TGTGCCAGCAGCCTCCTTTCAGCCGGGGAGCTGTTTTTT.

The rearrangement joins TRBV19 to TRBJ2-7; 10 bases fit TRBD1. The CDR3 length is 16 residues. CDR1 LNHDA and CDR2 SQIVND come from the germline V gene (reference sequence). V lost 3 bases, J lost 6 bases, and 11 bases stayed unmatched. Written as DNA, the CDR3 is TGTGCCAGTAGTATCCCCCTGGGGGACAGGGGATTCGAGCAGTACTTC. Translating it yields CASSIPLGDRGFEQYF.

Remarks on this clone: The sample contains more than one DNA sequence encoding this CDR3. The rearrangement joins TRBV18 to TRBJ2-5; unclear D gene. The CDR3 spans 12 residues. Looked up from germline, CDR1 is KGHSH and CDR2 is LQKENI. V was pared by 0 bases and J by 5 bases, with 4 bases between. Here the CDR3 reads CASSPPLETQYF. The CDR3 DNA is TGTGCCAGCTCACCACCCTTGGAGACCCAGTACTTC. The full variable domain, with the rest looked up from reference TRBV18 and TRBJ2-5, is NAGVMQNPRHLVRRRGQEARLRCSPMKGHSHVYWYRQLPEEGLKFMVYLQKENIIDESGMPKERFSAEFPKEGPSILRIQQVVRGDSAAYFCASSPPLETQYFGPGTRLLVL.

The genes are TRBV6-4 and TRBJ2-7; D gene ambiguous. The CDR3 has 16 amino acids. V shed 3 bases and J shed 2 bases, with 17 bases lying between them. Germline V gene sequence: CDR1 MRHNA, CDR2 SNTAGT. CDR3 DNA sequence: TGTGCCAGCAGTGAAAACTGTGACAACTCAGCCTACGAGCAGTACTTC. This gives the protein CASSENCDNSAYEQYF.

In this sample, this clone turned up a few times. This rearrangement joins TRBV28 to TRBJ2-5, with D hard to call. The CDR3 loop spans 13 amino acids. Looked up from germline, CDR1 is MDHEN and CDR2 is SYDVKM. The V end was cut by 2 bases, the J end by 3 bases, with 7 bases between. The CDR3 loop reads CASSLQAKETQYF. DNA for the CDR3: TGTGCCAGCAGTTTACAGGCAAAAGAGACCCAGTACTTC. The full variable domain, completed using reference TRBV28 and TRBJ2-5, is DVKVTQSSRYLVKRTGEKVFLECVQDMDHENMFWYRQDPGLGLRLIYFSYDVKMKEKGDIPEGYSVSREKKERFSLILESASTNQTSMYLCASSLQAKETQYFGPGTRLLVL.

This clone was observed a few times. J is TRBJ2-6 and V is TRBV9; 8 nucleotides line up with TRBD2. From germline, CDR1 is SGDLS and CDR2 YYNGEE. This CDR3 is 18 amino acids long. Germline trimming cut 4 bases from V and 2 bases from J; bases unmatched to any gene: 11. The CDR3 DNA reads TGTGCCAGCAGCCTCCCCTCGTATAGCGGGACTGGGGCCAACGTCCTGACTTTC. It is translated as CASSLPSYSGTGANVLTF.

The chain recombines TRBV20-1 with TRBJ1-1; TRBD1 aligns across 9 bases. The CDR3 contains 11 residues. V lost 7 bases and J lost 3; bases outside the gene matches: 0. Germline-derived CDR1 and CDR2 are DFQATT and SNEGSKA (reference sequence). The CDR3 loop reads CSGQGDTEAFF. CDR3 DNA sequence: TGCAGTGGACAGGGGGACACTGAAGCTTTCTTT.

In this sample, this clone turned up a few times. The J gene is TRBJ2-3, the V gene TRBV4-3; D perhaps matches TRBD2 (7 bases). The CDR3 covers 16 residues. CDR1 is LGHNA, CDR2 YSLEER, per germline. The V end lost 6 bases, the J end lost 6 bases, and 22 bases lay between the germline ends. CDR3: CASSRGGGGRRDTQYF. CDR3 coding DNA: TGCGCCAGCAGTCGCGGCGGCGGGGGCCGCCGGGATACGCAGTATTTT.

The sample holds one count of this clone. The CDR3 here is CASSPPGQGYSYEQYF. CDR3 DNA sequence: TGTGCCAGCAGTCCCCCGGGACAGGGATACTCCTACGAGCAGTACTTC. The rearrangement links TRBV27 to TRBJ2-7; 9 nucleotides match TRBD1. Trimming cost V 5 bases and J 0 bases; bases outside gene matches: 8. The CDR3 is made up of 16 amino acids. The V gene's germline CDR1 is MNHEY and CDR2 SMNVEV (reference sequence).